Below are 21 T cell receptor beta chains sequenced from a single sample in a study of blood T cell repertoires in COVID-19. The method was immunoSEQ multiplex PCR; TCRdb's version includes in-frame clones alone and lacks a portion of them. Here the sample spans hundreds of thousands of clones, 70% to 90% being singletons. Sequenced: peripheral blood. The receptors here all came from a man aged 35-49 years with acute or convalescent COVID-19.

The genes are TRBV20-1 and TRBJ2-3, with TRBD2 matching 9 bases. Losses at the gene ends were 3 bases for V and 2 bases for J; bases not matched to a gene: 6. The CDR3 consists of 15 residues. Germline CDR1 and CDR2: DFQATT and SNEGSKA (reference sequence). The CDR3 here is CSASKAGGVTDTQYF. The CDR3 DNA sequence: TGCAGTGCTAGTAAAGCGGGGGGCGTCACAGATACGCAGTATTTT.

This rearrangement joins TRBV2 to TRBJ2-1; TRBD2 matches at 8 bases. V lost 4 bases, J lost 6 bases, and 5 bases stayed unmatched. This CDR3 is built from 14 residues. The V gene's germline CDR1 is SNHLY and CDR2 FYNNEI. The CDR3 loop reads CASSGTSSFNEQFF. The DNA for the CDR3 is TGTGCCAGCAGTGGGACTAGCTCGTTCAATGAGCAGTTCTTC.

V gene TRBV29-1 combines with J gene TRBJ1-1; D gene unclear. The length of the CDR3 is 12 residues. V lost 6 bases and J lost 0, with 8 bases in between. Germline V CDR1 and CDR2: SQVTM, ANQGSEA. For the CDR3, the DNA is TGCAGCGTGGGCGGAGTGAACACTGAAGCTTTCTTT. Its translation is CSVGGVNTEAFF.

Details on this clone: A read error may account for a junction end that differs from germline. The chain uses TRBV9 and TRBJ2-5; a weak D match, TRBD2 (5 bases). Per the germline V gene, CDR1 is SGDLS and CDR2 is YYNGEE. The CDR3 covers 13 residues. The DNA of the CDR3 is TGTGCCAGCAGCGACATCCGGGGTAGCCCAACTAACTTC. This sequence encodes CASSDIRGSPTNF. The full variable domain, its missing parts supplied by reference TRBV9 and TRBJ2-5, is DSGVTQTPKHLITATGQRVTLRCSPRSGDLSVYWYQQSLDQGLQFLIQYYNGEERAKGNILERFSAQQFPDLHSELNLSSLELGDSALYFCASSDIRGSPTNFGPGTRLLVL.

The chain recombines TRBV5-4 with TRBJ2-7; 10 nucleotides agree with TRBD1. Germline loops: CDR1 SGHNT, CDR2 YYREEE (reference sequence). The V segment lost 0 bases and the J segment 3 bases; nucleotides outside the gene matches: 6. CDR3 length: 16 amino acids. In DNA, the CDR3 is TGTGCCAGCAGCTTGGGGCGGGGGACAGGGGTCTACGAGCAGTACTTC. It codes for CASSLGRGTGVYEQYF.

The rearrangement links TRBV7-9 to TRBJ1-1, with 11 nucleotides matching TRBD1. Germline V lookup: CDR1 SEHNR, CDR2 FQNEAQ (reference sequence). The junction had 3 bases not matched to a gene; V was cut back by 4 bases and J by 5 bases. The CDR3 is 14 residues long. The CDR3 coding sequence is TGTGCCAGCAGCTGGGGACAGGGGGAAACTGAAGCTTTCTTT. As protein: CASSWGQGETEAFF.

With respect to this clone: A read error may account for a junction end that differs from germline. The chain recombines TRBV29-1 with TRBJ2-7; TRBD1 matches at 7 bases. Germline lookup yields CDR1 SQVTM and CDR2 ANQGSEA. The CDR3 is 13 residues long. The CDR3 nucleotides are TGCAGCGTCGAAGGCGGACAGGACTACGAGCAGTACTTC. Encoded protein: CSVEGGQDYEQYF.

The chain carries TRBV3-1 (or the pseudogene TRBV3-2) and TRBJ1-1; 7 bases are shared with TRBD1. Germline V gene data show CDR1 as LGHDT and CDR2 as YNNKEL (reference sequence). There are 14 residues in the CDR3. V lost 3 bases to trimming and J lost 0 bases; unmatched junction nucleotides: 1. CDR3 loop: CASSQGQLNTEAFF. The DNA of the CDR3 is TGTGCCAGCAGCCAGGGACAGCTGAACACTGAAGCTTTCTTT.

The DNA of the CDR3 is TGCGCCAGCAGCTTGTCAGGGTACAATCAGCCCCAGCATTTT. Translated: CASSLSGYNQPQHF. V and J are TRBV5-1 and TRBJ1-5, with a possible D match to TRBD1 (5 bases). Per the germline V gene, CDR1 is SGHRS and CDR2 is YFSETQ. The CDR3 is 14 residues long. Trimming took 1 base from V and 3 from J, leaving 8 bases between them. Using reference TRBV5-1 and TRBJ1-5 for the parts outside the CDR3, the full variable domain is KAGVTQTPRYLIKTRGQQVTLSCSPISGHRSVSWYQQTPGQGLQFLFEYFSETQRNKGNFPGRFSGRQFSNSRSEMNVSTLELGDSALYLCASSLSGYNQPQHFGDGTRLSIL.

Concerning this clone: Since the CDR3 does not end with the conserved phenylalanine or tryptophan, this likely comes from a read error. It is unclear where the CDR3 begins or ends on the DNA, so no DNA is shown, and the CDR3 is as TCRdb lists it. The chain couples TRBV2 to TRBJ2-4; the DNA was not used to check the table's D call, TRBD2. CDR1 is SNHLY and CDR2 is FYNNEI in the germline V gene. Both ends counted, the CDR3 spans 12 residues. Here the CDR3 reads CASSDGTSGSLA.

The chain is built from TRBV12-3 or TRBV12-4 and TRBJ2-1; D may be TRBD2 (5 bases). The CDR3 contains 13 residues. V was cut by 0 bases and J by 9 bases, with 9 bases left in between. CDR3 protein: CASSLAGSVEQFF. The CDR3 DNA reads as TGTGCCAGCAGTTTAGCTGGGAGCGTTGAGCAGTTCTTC.

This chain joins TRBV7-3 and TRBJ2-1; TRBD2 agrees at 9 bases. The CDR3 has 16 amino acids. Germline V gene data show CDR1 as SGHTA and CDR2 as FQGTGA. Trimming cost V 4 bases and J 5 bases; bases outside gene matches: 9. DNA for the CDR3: TGTGCCAGCAGCTCCCTCCCGACTAGCGGTCACAATGAGCAGTTCTTC. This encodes CASSSLPTSGHNEQFF.

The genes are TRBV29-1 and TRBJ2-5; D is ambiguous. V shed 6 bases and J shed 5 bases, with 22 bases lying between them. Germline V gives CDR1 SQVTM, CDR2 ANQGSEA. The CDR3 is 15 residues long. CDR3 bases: TGCAGCGTGGAACTGACGGGTGGCGTACCGGAGACCCAGTACTTC. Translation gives CSVELTGGVPETQYF. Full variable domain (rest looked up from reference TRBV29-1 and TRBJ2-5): SAVISQKPSRDICQRGTSLTIQCQVDSQVTMMFWYRQQPGQSLTLIATANQGSEATYESGFVIDKFPISRPNLTFSTLTVSNMSPEDSSIYLCSVELTGGVPETQYFGPGTRLLVL.

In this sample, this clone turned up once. The CDR3 sequence is CASSTGYRQPQHF. CDR3 coding DNA: TGTGCCAGCAGTACAGGGTATCGGCAGCCCCAGCATTTT. The chain couples TRBV28 to TRBJ1-5, with D possibly being TRBD1 (6 bases). V dropped 5 bases and J dropped 7 bases, with 12 bases sitting between them. Germline CDR1 reads MDHEN; CDR2 reads SYDVKM. This CDR3 region has 13 residues.

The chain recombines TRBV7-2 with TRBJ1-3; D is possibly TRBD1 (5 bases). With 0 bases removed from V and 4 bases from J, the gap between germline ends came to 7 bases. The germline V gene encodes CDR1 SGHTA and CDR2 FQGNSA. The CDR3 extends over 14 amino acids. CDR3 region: CASSLAPGGNTIYF. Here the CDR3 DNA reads TGTGCCAGCAGCTTAGCTCCAGGGGGAAACACCATATATTTT.

CDR3 region: CAWSVPGQGEFF. The CDR3 DNA is TGTGCCTGGAGTGTACCGGGACAGGGGGAGTTCTTC. The chain is built from TRBV30 and TRBJ2-1; 11 bases map to TRBD1. Losses at the gene ends were 0 bases for V and 14 bases for J; bases not matched to a gene: 3. Germline V gene lookup returns CDR1 GTSNPN and CDR2 SVGIG (reference sequence). This CDR3 is built from 12 residues. The full variable domain, with the rest looked up from reference TRBV30 and TRBJ2-1, is SQTIHQWPATLVQPVGSPLSLECTVEGTSNPNLYWYRQAAGRGLQLLFYSVGIGQISSEVPQNLSASRPQDRQFILSSKKLLLSDSGFYLCAWSVPGQGEFFGPGTRLTVL.

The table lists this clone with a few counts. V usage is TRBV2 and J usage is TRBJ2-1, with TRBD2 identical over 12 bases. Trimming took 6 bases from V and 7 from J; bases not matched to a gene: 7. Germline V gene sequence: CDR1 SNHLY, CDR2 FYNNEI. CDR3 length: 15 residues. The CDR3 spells CASRALAGGVNEQFF. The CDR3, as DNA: TGTGCCAGCAGAGCACTAGCGGGAGGCGTGAATGAGCAGTTCTTC.

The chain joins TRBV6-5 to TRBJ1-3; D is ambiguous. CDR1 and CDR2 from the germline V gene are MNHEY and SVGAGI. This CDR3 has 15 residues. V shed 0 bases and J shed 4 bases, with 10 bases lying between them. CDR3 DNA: TGTGCCAGCAGTTACTCCCCTATGGGCGGAAACACCATATATTTT. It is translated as CASSYSPMGGNTIYF.

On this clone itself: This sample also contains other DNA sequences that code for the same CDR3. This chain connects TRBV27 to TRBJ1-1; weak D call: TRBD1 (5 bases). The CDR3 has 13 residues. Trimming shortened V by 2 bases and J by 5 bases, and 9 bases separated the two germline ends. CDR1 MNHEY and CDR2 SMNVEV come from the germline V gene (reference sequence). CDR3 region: CASSLGGGTEAFF. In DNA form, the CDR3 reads TGTGCCAGCAGTTTAGGGGGGGGGACTGAAGCTTTCTTT.

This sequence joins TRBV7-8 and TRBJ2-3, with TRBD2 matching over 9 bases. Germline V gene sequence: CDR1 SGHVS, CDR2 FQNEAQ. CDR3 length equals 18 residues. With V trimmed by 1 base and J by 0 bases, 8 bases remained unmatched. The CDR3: CASSLGSSGMTSTDTQYF. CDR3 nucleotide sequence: TGTGCCAGCAGCTTAGGGTCTAGCGGGATGACTAGCACAGATACGCAGTATTTT.

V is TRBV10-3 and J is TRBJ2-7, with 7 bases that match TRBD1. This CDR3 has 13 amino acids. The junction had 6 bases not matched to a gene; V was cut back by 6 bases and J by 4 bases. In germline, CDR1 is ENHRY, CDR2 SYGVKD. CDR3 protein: CAIRSGTVYEQYF. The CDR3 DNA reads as TGTGCCATCAGATCCGGGACAGTGTACGAGCAGTACTTC.